Sequencing of this T cell receptor (beta chain) was carried out in a study of control samples from healthy donors and cancer patients. Germline CDR1 reads SEHNR; CDR2 reads FQNEAQ (reference sequence). V was shortened by 4 bases and J by 5 bases, with 17 bases between the two germline ends. The CDR3 loop spans 15 amino acids. The table came from immunoSEQ multiplex PCR; TCRdb's copy has only in-frame clones and leaves some out. The sample includes some 130,000 clones, roughly 90% of them seen just once. What was sequenced was blood. This chain connects TRBV7-9 to TRBJ2-5; possibly TRBD1 for D (6 bases). This sequence was found in a man in his forties or fifties in good health. The CDR3 loop reads CASSSSTGIDETQYF. The CDR3 nucleotides are TGTGCCAGCAGCTCCTCGACAGGTATTGACGAGACCCAGTACTTC.